The 30 T cell receptor beta chains below come from one sample, sequenced in a study of T-cell memory formation after mild COVID-19. MiXCR, applied by TCRdb to the 5' RACE reads, yields one record per CDR3 protein. The sample carries roughly 450,000 distinct CDR3 sequences, about 20% recorded once. The source material was PBMCs or a T cell subset sorted from them (not recorded which). Receptors were obtained from a man younger than 35 who had mild COVID-19 (a few samples of this study predate the infection). Cell type and time point are not known.

This clonotype was observed a few times. The chain uses TRBV7-2 and TRBJ2-2, with a possible D match to TRBD1 (5 bases). This CDR3 has 16 residues. The V end lost 6 bases, the J end lost 2 bases, and 16 bases lay between the germline ends. In germline, CDR1 is SGHTA, CDR2 FQGNSA. The CDR3 reads CASSSISGYNTGELFF. The CDR3 DNA sequence: TGTGCCAGCAGTTCCATATCAGGGTACAACACCGGGGAGCTGTTTTTT.

This clonotype has a handful of counts. The V gene is TRBV10-3, the J gene TRBJ2-3; the match to TRBD2 covers 15 bases. Germline CDR1 and CDR2: ENHRY and SYGVKD. V lost 5 bases, J lost 4 bases, and 4 bases stayed unmatched. The CDR3 spans 16 residues. The CDR3 protein is CAISRTSGGAADTQYF. The CDR3 DNA is TGTGCCATCAGTCGGACTAGCGGGGGGGCAGCAGATACGCAGTATTTT.

This clonotype was seen more than once but under ten times. V and J are TRBV5-4 and TRBJ2-4; TRBD2 might be the D (6 bases). The V and J ends lost 4 bases and 0 bases respectively, with 11 bases between them. Per germline, CDR1 SGHNT and CDR2 YYREEE (reference sequence). The CDR3 totals 15 residues. The CDR3 DNA is TGTGCCAGCAGCAGGCCGGGGGAAGCCAAAAACATTCAGTACTTC. This sequence encodes CASSRPGEAKNIQYF.

The chain is built from TRBV7-3 and TRBJ2-1, with a weak D call TRBD2 (6 bases). The CDR3 covers 12 residues. Germline CDR1 is SGHTA and CDR2 is FQGTGA. Trimming left V 9 bases short and J 6 bases short, with 12 bases between. The CDR3 DNA sequence: TGTGCCAGTAGTGGGAGGAGCAATGAGCAGTTCTTC. Encoded protein: CASSGRSNEQFF. Together with reference TRBV7-3 and TRBJ2-1, the CDR3 gives the full variable domain: GAGVSQTPSNKVTEKGKYVELRCDPISGHTALYWYRQSLGQGPEFLIYFQGTGAADDSGLPNDRFFAVRPEGSVSTLKIQRTERGDSAVYLCASSGRSNEQFFGPGTRLTVL.

The sample holds a few counts of this clonotype. The chain has TRBV7-3 and TRBJ2-4, with TRBD1 matching over 11 bases. Per germline, CDR1 SGHTA and CDR2 FQGTGA. The CDR3 spans 16 residues. V trimming: 4 bases; J trimming: 0 bases; junction bases outside the gene matches: 2. The CDR3 region has the DNA TGTGCCAGCAGCTGGGGGACAGGGGGAGCCAAAAACATTCAGTACTTC. This codes for CASSWGTGGAKNIQYF.

This clonotype was seen only a few times. The chain couples TRBV20-1 to TRBJ1-5; possible D gene TRBD1, 6 bases. This CDR3 has 14 residues. CDR1 and CDR2 from the germline V gene are DFQATT and SNEGSKA (reference sequence). V was cut by 6 bases and J by 4 bases, with 16 bases left in between. This chain's CDR3 is CSARMDSDNQPQHF. CDR3 DNA sequence: TGCAGTGCGCGGATGGACAGCGATAATCAGCCCCAGCATTTT.

The chain employs TRBV7-9 and TRBJ1-2, with no clear D. Germline loops: CDR1 SEHNR, CDR2 FQNEAQ (reference sequence). The CDR3 runs 16 residues. Trimming shortened V by 4 bases and J by 4 bases, and 19 bases separated the two germline ends. CDR3 sequence: CASSYLIDIDPYGYTF. In nucleotides, the CDR3 is TGTGCCAGCAGCTATCTTATTGACATCGACCCCTATGGCTACACCTTC.

V is TRBV7-9 and J is TRBJ1-2, with TRBD1 identical over 7 bases. Germline-derived CDR1 and CDR2 are SEHNR and FQNEAQ (reference sequence). V was clipped by 1 base and J by 12 bases; unmatched bases: 11. CDR3 length: 14 residues. The DNA for the CDR3 is TGTGCCAGCAGCTTAGTAGTGAGGGGGCGCGTAGACACCTTC. Residues: CASSLVVRGRVDTF.

The chain couples TRBV29-1 to TRBJ2-2; a possible D gene is TRBD1 (6 bases). CDR3 length equals 14 residues. CDR1 is SQVTM, CDR2 ANQGSEA, per germline. Trimming stripped 4 bases from V and 6 bases from J, with 15 bases between. The CDR3 DNA is TGCAGCGTTGTAGATTCAGGGGTACCCGGGGAGCTGTTTTTT. Amino acids: CSVVDSGVPGELFF.

The J gene is TRBJ2-7, the V gene TRBV6-1; D is perhaps TRBD1 or TRBD2 (5 bases each). The CDR3 loop spans 14 amino acids. The V gene lost 6 bases and the J gene lost 7 bases, with 19 bases spanning the gap. In germline, CDR1 is MNHNS, CDR2 SASEGT. The CDR3 coding sequence is TGTGCCAGCAGCCCGGGACCCGCCTTTGGGGAGCAGTACTTC. This encodes CASSPGPAFGEQYF.

This clonotype was seen a few times. This chain connects TRBV20-1 to TRBJ2-7; D perhaps matches TRBD2 (6 bases). V shed 0 bases and J shed 0 bases, with 12 bases lying between them. The CDR3 loop spans 15 amino acids. Germline V gene data show CDR1 as DFQATT and CDR2 as SNEGSKA (reference sequence). The CDR3 bases are TGCAGTGCTAGAGATAGGGGACTGAGCTCCTACGAGCAGTACTTC. This translates into CSARDRGLSSYEQYF.

V usage is TRBV2 and J usage is TRBJ1-6; 8 positions agree with TRBD1. Germline trimming cut 4 bases from V and 9 bases from J; bases unmatched to any gene: 5. The CDR3 has 14 amino acids. Looked up from germline, CDR1 is SNHLY and CDR2 is FYNNEI. This chain's CDR3 is CASSATGVISPLHF. The CDR3 nucleotides are TGTGCCAGCAGTGCGACAGGGGTTATTTCACCCCTCCACTTT.

This clonotype occurred a few times. The V gene is TRBV27, the J gene TRBJ1-2; D gene ambiguous. The V end was cut by 5 bases, the J end by 5 bases, with 15 bases between. Germline lookup yields CDR1 MNHEY and CDR2 SMNVEV (reference sequence). The CDR3 sequence is 14 residues long. CDR3 sequence: CASSNSNDLYGYTF. CDR3 DNA sequence: TGTGCCAGCAGTAATTCCAACGACCTATATGGCTACACCTTC.

This clonotype has at least ten counts. The CDR3 coding sequence is TGTGCCAGCAGTTACTCGTCAGGGAGCACAGATACGCAGTATTTT. Its protein product is CASSYSSGSTDTQYF. The chain uses TRBV6-6 and TRBJ2-3; D is possibly TRBD1 (5 bases). The CDR3 contains 15 residues. Trimming removed 0 bases from V and 0 bases from J, with 7 bases in between. CDR1 and CDR2 from the germline V gene are MNHNY and SVGAGI (reference sequence).

This chain joins TRBV23-1 and TRBJ1-4; D remains ambiguous. TRBV23-1 is an open reading frame, and its role is uncertain. Trimming removed 0 bases at V and 0 bases at J, with 14 bases between. The CDR3 has 18 residues. CDR3 bases: TGCGCCAGCAGTCAATCGGGTGGTGGAGTTGCAACTAATGAAAAACTGTTTTTT. Encoded protein: CASSQSGGGVATNEKLFF.

This clonotype was seen only a few times. V and J are TRBV7-6 and TRBJ2-7; the D gene could be TRBD1 or TRBD2 (5 bases each). V lost 4 bases to trimming and J lost 2 bases, with 12 bases between them. Germline loops: CDR1 SGHVS, CDR2 FNYEAQ. The CDR3 extends over 14 amino acids. The CDR3 DNA sequence: TGTGCCAGCAGCTCCCGGGACCTAGCCTACGAGCAGTACTTC. Its protein is CASSSRDLAYEQYF.

This clonotype has only a few counts. V and J are TRBV12-3 or TRBV12-4 and TRBJ2-5; perhaps TRBD1 as D (5 bases). V was shortened by 4 bases and J by 7 bases, with 13 bases between the two germline ends. The CDR3 covers 13 residues. The CDR3 DNA sequence: TGTGCCAGCAGTTCGACAGAAATGTGGACCCAGTACTTC. Translation: CASSSTEMWTQYF.

The chain carries TRBV7-9 and TRBJ1-1; D possibly corresponds to TRBD1 (5 bases). CDR1 is SEHNR and CDR2 is FQNEAQ in the germline V gene (reference sequence). The CDR3 length is 17 residues. The V and J ends lost 1 base and 4 bases respectively, with 19 bases between them. CDR3 region: CASSLVRTRLSGTEAFF. In DNA, the CDR3 is TGTGCCAGCAGCTTAGTTCGGACACGGCTATCGGGCACTGAAGCTTTCTTT. Drawing the rest from reference TRBV7-9 and TRBJ1-1, the complete variable domain is DTGVSQNPRHKITKRGQNVTFRCDPISEHNRLYWYRQTLGQGPEFLTYFQNEAQLEKSRLLSDRFSAERPKGSFSTLEIQRTEQGDSAMYLCASSLVRTRLSGTEAFFGQGTRLTVV.

V is TRBV5-1 and J is TRBJ2-3; 8 bases agree with TRBD2. Germline loops: CDR1 SGHRS, CDR2 YFSETQ. V lost 9 bases, J lost 1 base, and 7 bases stayed unmatched. This CDR3 contains 14 residues. CDR3 nucleotides: TGCGCCACCGCGACTAGCGTGGGCACAGATACGCAGTATTTT. Encoded protein: CATATSVGTDTQYF.

This clonotype turned up a few times. V is TRBV12-3 or TRBV12-4 and J is TRBJ2-7; possibly TRBD1 or TRBD2 for D (5 bases each). V lost 5 bases and J 5 bases, leaving 22 bases between the germline ends. The CDR3 contains 16 residues. The CDR3, as DNA: TGTGCCAGCAGTACCACGGGTACGGGGCCCGGCGACGAGCAGTACTTC. Protein product: CASSTTGTGPGDEQYF.

This chain uses TRBV20-1 with TRBJ1-1; D possibly corresponds to TRBD1 (6 bases). Trimming cost V 1 base and J 0 bases, with 15 bases left between them. CDR1 DFQATT and CDR2 SNEGSKA come from the germline V gene (reference sequence). CDR3 length equals 16 residues. DNA of the CDR3: TGCAGTGCTAGAGCGCCCCGGGGGGCGATGAACACTGAAGCTTTCTTT. This encodes CSARAPRGAMNTEAFF.

This sequence joins TRBV5-1 and TRBJ1-6; 10 bases fit TRBD1. There are 15 residues in the CDR3. Germline-derived CDR1 and CDR2 are SGHRS and YFSETQ. Trimming took 0 bases from V and 8 from J; bases not matched to a gene: 2. The CDR3 nucleotides read TGCGCCAGCAGCTTGGCCGGACAGGGGGATTCACCCCTCCACTTT. Translated, it gives CASSLAGQGDSPLHF.

This clonotype was recorded many times. The gene calls are TRBV5-1 and TRBJ2-5, with D tentatively TRBD1 (5 bases). Trimming took off 3 bases at V and 1 base at J, with 7 bases between the two ends. Germline-derived CDR1 and CDR2 are SGHRS and YFSETQ. This CDR3 is 13 amino acids long. In DNA form, the CDR3 reads TGCGCCAGCAGCTCGGACACCCAAGAGACCCAGTACTTC. This codes for CASSSDTQETQYF.

The V and J genes are TRBV12-3 or TRBV12-4 and TRBJ1-2; no reliable D call. V dropped 1 base and J dropped 2 bases, with 8 bases sitting between them. There are 14 residues in the CDR3. CDR3 nucleotides: TGTGCCAGCAGTTTAGGAGGCAGGAACTATGGCTACACCTTC. Translated: CASSLGGRNYGYTF.

This clonotype was seen a handful of times. This rearrangement joins TRBV4-2 to TRBJ1-1; possibly TRBD1 for D (5 bases). The CDR3 has 16 residues. Germline CDR1 and CDR2: LGHNA and YNFKEQ. V was cut by 4 bases and J by 6 bases, with 21 bases left in between. As DNA, the CDR3 is TGTGCCAGCAGCCCCCGAGAGGGGCCTTCTGACGCTGAAGCTTTCTTT. Protein sequence: CASSPREGPSDAEAFF.

The chain carries TRBV5-1 and TRBJ1-2, with D uncertain. The CDR3 spans 13 residues. The V end lost 1 base, the J end lost 6 bases, and 10 bases lay between the germline ends. CDR1 is SGHRS, CDR2 YFSETQ, per germline. CDR3 region: CASSLMVGDGYTF. DNA for the CDR3: TGCGCCAGCAGCTTGATGGTTGGGGATGGCTACACCTTC.

V usage is TRBV7-9 and J usage is TRBJ2-2; 13 bases line up with TRBD2. Germline-derived CDR1 and CDR2 are SEHNR and FQNEAQ (reference sequence). This CDR3 spans 17 amino acids. V was pared by 3 bases and J by 5 bases, with 6 bases of the junction left unmatched. CDR3 region: CASSFGLAGAETGELFF. CDR3 coding DNA: TGTGCCAGCAGCTTCGGACTAGCGGGGGCCGAAACCGGGGAGCTGTTTTTT.

V and J are TRBV15 and TRBJ1-1; TRBD1 might be the D (5 bases). The germline V gene has CDR1 LNHNV and CDR2 YYDKDF (reference sequence). CDR3 size: 15 residues. V was trimmed by 1 base and J by 5 bases, leaving 14 bases between them. CDR3 nucleotides: TGTGCCACCAGCAGAGCGGGCTCCGGGGGAACTGAAGCTTTCTTT. This codes for CATSRAGSGGTEAFF.

This clonotype was detected only a few times. The CDR3 spells CASSLVGEYEQYF. Written as DNA, the CDR3 is TGTGCCAGCAGCTTAGTTGGCGAGTACGAGCAGTACTTC. The chain joins TRBV11-2 to TRBJ2-7; the D is unclear. Trimming took off 1 base at V and 4 bases at J, with 8 bases between the two ends. Per the germline V gene, CDR1 is SGHAT and CDR2 is FQNNGV. The CDR3 consists of 13 residues.

The CDR3 sequence is CSASWAGGDQPQHF. The CDR3 DNA sequence: TGCAGTGCTAGTTGGGCCGGGGGGGATCAGCCCCAGCATTTT. The chain carries TRBV20-1 and TRBJ1-5, with D perhaps matching TRBD1 (5 bases). Trimming removed 3 bases from V and 5 bases from J, with 14 bases in between. The CDR3 covers 14 residues. CDR1 and CDR2 (germline): DFQATT, SNEGSKA (reference sequence).